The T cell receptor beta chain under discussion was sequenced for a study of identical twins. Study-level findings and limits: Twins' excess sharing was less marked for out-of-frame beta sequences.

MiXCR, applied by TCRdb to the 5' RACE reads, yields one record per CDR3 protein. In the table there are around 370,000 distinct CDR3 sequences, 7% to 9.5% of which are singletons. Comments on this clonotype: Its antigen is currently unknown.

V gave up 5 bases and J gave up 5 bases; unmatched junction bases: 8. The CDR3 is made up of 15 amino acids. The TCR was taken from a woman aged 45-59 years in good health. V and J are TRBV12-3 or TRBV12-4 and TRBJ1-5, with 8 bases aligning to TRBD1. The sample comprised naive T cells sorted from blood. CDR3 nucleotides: TGTGCCAGCAGTATCTCAGGGGGCGCGGATCAGCCCCAGCATTTT. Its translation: CASSISGGADQPQHF.